A selection of T cell receptor beta chains follows, all from one sample in a study of T cell responses to AZD1222 COVID-19 vaccine. Data came from immunoSEQ multiplex PCR; TCRdb stores just in-frame clones and leaves some out. The table has about 160,000 clones, approximately 90% seen once. This sample comprised peripheral blood, obtained 28 days after the second AZD1222 dose. The source of these receptors is an adult who received the AZD1222 COVID-19 vaccine. CDR3s include the opening cysteine and the closing phenylalanine or tryptophan. D genes are given only for firm matches. Clone size is given for some rows only: seen once, a few or many times, or a class if the clone is expanded.

TRBJ1-5	-	TRBV5-4	-	TGTGCCAGCAGCGTACAGGGCCAGCCCCAGCATTTT	CASSVQGQPQHF
TRBJ1-2	TRBD1	TRBV5-1	-	TGCGCCAGCAGCCCCCCCGGGGGACAGGGGTATGCGAACTATGGCTACACCTTC	CASSPPGGQGYANYGYTF
TRBJ1-4	-	TRBV25-1	-	TGTGCCAGCAGTGACTCGGACAGTCCCCTTAATGAAAAACTGTTTTTT	CASSDSDSPLNEKLFF
TRBJ1-2	-	TRBV9	-	TGTGCCAGCAGCGTAGGGGGTACCTACACCTTC	CASSVGGTYTF
TRBJ1-6	TRBD1	TRBV5-4	-	TGTGCCAGCAGCTTGGCCGGGACAGAGAATTCACCCCTCCACTTT	CASSLAGTENSPLHF
TRBJ2-7	-	TRBV3-1/TRBV3-2	-	TGTGCCAGCAGCGACCCCACAGGGCCCGACGAGCAGTACTTC	CASSDPTGPDEQYF
TRBJ1-2	-	TRBV14	-	TGTGCCAGCAGCTTTGACGGAAACTATGGCTACACCTTC	CASSFDGNYGYTF
TRBJ1-5	TRBD1	TRBV27	-	TGTGCCAGCAGGAGGGGACAGGGGGCCAATCAGCCCCAGCATTTT	CASRRGQGANQPQHF
TRBJ1-6	-	TRBV9	few	TGTGCCAGCAGCGTACAGGGTTCTAATTCACCCCTCCACTTT	CASSVQGSNSPLHF
TRBJ1-6	-	TRBV6-5	-	TGTGCCAGCAGCACGGACAGAATTAATTCACCCCTCCACTTT	CASSTDRINSPLHF
TRBJ2-1	TRBD1	TRBV18	-	TGTGCCAGCTCACCCTTGACTGCCCCAGGGGGGCAGTTCTTC	CASSPLTAPGGQFF
TRBJ1-1	-	TRBV6-6	-	TGTGCCAGCAGCCCCAGCGGGGGAGACACTGAAGCTTTCTTT	CASSPSGGDTEAFF
TRBJ1-2	TRBD1	TRBV5-4	-	TGTGCCAGCAGCCCAGCCGGGACAGGGATTGGCTACACCTTC	CASSPAGTGIGYTF
TRBJ1-2	-	TRBV6-5	-	TGTGCCAGCAGACTCACAGGAGGATATGGCTACACCTTC	CASRLTGGYGYTF
TRBJ1-1	-	TRBV27	-	TGTGCCAGCAGTTTATGGGAAGCGGCTGAAGCTTTCTTT	CASSLWEAAEAFF
TRBJ1-1	-	TRBV12-3/TRBV12-4	-	TGTGCCAGCAGTTTACTCCCGATGACTGAAGCTTTCTTT	CASSLLPMTEAFF
TRBJ1-3	-	TRBV29-1	once	TGCAGCGTTGAAGTGGGGAGCTCTGGAAACACCATATATTTT	CSVEVGSSGNTIYF
TRBJ2-5	-	TRBV3-1/TRBV3-2	-	TGTGCCAGCAGCCAAGATCCTGGGGGCGGAAGAGAGACCCAGTACTTC	CASSQDPGGGRETQYF
TRBJ1-5	-	TRBV7-9	-	TGTGCCAGCAGCTTAAAGGGTGACAATCAGCCCCAGCATTTT	CASSLKGDNQPQHF
TRBJ1-4	-	TRBV3-1/TRBV3-2	-	TGTGCCAGCAGCCCGACGGAGAATGAAAAACTGTTTTTT	CASSPTENEKLFF
TRBJ1-1	-	TRBV10-3	once	TGTGCCATCACTCCGAACAGGGAGAACACTGAAGCTTTCTTT	CAITPNRENTEAFF
TRBJ1-6	-	TRBV7-9	-	TGTGCCAGCAGCTTAGGGGCAGGAGCCTATAATTCACCCCTCCACTTT	CASSLGAGAYNSPLHF
TRBJ2-1	-	TRBV20-1	-	TGCAGTGCTAGTCCCCGGAGGACGGCCTACAATGAGCAGTTCTTC	CSASPRRTAYNEQFF
TRBJ2-2	-	TRBV6-5	-	TGTGCCAGCAGCCCGGACGGGAACACCGGGGAGCTGTTTTTT	CASSPDGNTGELFF
TRBJ2-2	-	TRBV6-5	-	TGTGCCATACAGGGTTTTTTGGACACCGGGGAGCTGTTTTTT	CAIQGFLDTGELFF
TRBJ1-1	-	TRBV10-2	-	TGCGCCAGCAGTGGCAGTGTGAGGGTCGGAACTGAAGCTTTCTTT	CASSGSVRVGTEAFF
TRBJ1-5	-	TRBV6-5	-	TGTGCCAGCAGTCCAAGGACCCTTAGCAATCAGCCCCAGCATTTT	CASSPRTLSNQPQHF
TRBJ2-5	-	TRBV7-8	-	TGTGCCAGCAGCCCCCCCGCAGGGGAGGGTCCCCTCCAAGAGACCCAGTACTTC	CASSPPAGEGPLQETQYF
TRBJ1-3	-	TRBV16	few	TGTGCCAGCAGCCGCCCCGCTATGAACTCTGGAAACACCATATATTTT	CASSRPAMNSGNTIYF
TRBJ1-1	-	TRBV2	-	TGTGCCAGCAGGCAAGTACCCGGCTACACTGAAGCTTTCTTT	CASRQVPGYTEAFF
TRBJ1-6	-	TRBV5-1	-	TGCGCCCGCCTACGGAGGCCCTCCTATAATTCACCCCTCCACTTT	CARLRRPSYNSPLHF
TRBJ2-5	-	TRBV11-1	-	TGTGCCAGCAGCTACAACCAAGAGACCCAGTACTTC	CASSYNQETQYF
TRBJ2-1	-	TRBV2	-	TGTGCCAGCAGTGATAGGGCCCGTAGAAGACGCAATGAGCAGTTCTTC	CASSDRARRRRNEQFF
TRBJ1-1	-	TRBV5-6	-	TGTGCCAGCAGCTTGTGGGGGGCGGACACTGAAGCTTTCTTT	CASSLWGADTEAFF
TRBJ1-1	-	TRBV6-1	-	TGTGCCAGCAGTGAAGGGTTGGGGGGCCCAGGCATGAACACTGAAGCTTTCTTT	CASSEGLGGPGMNTEAFF
TRBJ1-2	-	TRBV9	-	TGTGCCAGCAGCGGCCCACCGGGACTGGTAAACTATGGCTACACCTTC	CASSGPPGLVNYGYTF
TRBJ1-2	-	TRBV4-2	-	TGTGCCAGCAGCCCGGGCCCCCAGGACTATGGCTACACCTTC	CASSPGPQDYGYTF